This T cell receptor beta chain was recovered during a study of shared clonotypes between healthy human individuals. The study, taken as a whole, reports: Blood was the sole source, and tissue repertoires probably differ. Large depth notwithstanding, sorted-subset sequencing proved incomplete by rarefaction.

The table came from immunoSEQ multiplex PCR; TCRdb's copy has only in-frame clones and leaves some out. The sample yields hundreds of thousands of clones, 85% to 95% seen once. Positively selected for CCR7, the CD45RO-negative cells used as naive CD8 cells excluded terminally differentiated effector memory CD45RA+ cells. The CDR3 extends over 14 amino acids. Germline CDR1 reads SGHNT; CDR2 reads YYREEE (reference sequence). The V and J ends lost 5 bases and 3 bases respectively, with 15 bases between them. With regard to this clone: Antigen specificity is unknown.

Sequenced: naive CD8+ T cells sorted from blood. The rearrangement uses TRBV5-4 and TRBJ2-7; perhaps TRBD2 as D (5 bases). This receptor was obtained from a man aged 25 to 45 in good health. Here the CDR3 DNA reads TGTGCCAGCAGGCCCGAGGGATGGGTCTACGAGCAGTACTTC. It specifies CASRPEGWVYEQYF.